The text below deals with one T cell receptor (beta chain). A junction end diverges from the germline sequence, so it may reflect a read error. It was from about 20-30 mg of unsorted bulk tissue that RNA and DNA were co-extracted. The input was 450 to 550 ng total RNA; TCR beta cDNA was made from it with a constant-region primer. Construction of TCR beta libraries relied on three successive nested multiplex PCR rounds employing slightly modified ARM-PCR. TRBV1-TRBV30 forward primers and a C-beta reverse primer were used in the first two PCR rounds, which each ran for about 9 cycles. TCRdb passed the multiplex PCR reads through MiXCR, listing each CDR3 protein once. The data hold about 120,000 distinct CDR3 sequences, with 65% to 75% observed a single time. The CDR3 is made up of 19 amino acids. CDR1 and CDR2 from the germline V gene are SGHAT and FQDESV (reference sequence). The sample comes from a study of tumor-infiltrating lymphocytes in primary liver carcinoma.

Sequencing used tumor-adjacent normal liver tissue. This sequence joins TRBV11-1 and TRBJ2-1, with 8 bases lining up with TRBD2. The receptor's source is a woman in her sixties with primary liver carcinoma and hepatitis B virus infection. The CDR3 DNA is TGTGCCAGCTGCCCTCCCCCTGCTAGCGGGTTTAGCTCCTACAGTGAGCAGTTCTTC. It is translated as CASCPPPASGFSSYSEQFF.